A selection of T cell receptor beta chains follows, all from one sample in a study of cytomegalovirus exposure and HLA in healthy donors. The method was immunoSEQ multiplex PCR; TCRdb's version includes in-frame clones alone and lacks a portion of them. The sample has 200,000 or so clones, 65% to 85% seen once; the top ten hold 3% to 4%. Source material: PBMCs. The source is a man aged 50-59 years in good health and CMV-seronegative. Both conserved end residues are part of each CDR3. Fields, in order: D gene, V gene, clone size, J gene, CDR3 protein, CDR3 DNA. D genes are given only for firm matches. Only some rows state a clone size, as once, few, many or a class for expanded clones.

D gene: TRBD1
V gene: TRBV30
clone size: few
J gene: TRBJ1-2
CDR3 protein: CAWSDRGTGDGYTF
CDR3 DNA: TGTGCCTGGAGTGACCGTGGGACAGGGGATGGCTACACCTTC

D gene: NA
V gene: TRBV5-6
clone size: NA
J gene: TRBJ2-1
CDR3 protein: CASSLSSNEQFF
CDR3 DNA: TGTGCCAGCAGCTTGTCCTCGAATGAGCAGTTCTTC

D gene: NA
V gene: TRBV18
clone size: NA
J gene: TRBJ1-3
CDR3 protein: CASSPPGLSSGNTIYF
CDR3 DNA: TGTGCCAGCTCCCCACCGGGACTCAGCTCTGGAAACACCATATATTTT

D gene: NA
V gene: TRBV6-1
clone size: NA
J gene: TRBJ2-5
CDR3 protein: CASRNQGPETQYF
CDR3 DNA: TGTGCCAGCAGGAATCAGGGGCCAGAGACCCAGTACTTC

D gene: TRBD2
V gene: TRBV7-8
clone size: NA
J gene: TRBJ2-5
CDR3 protein: CASSTRTSAETQYF
CDR3 DNA: TGTGCCAGCAGCACGAGGACTAGCGCAGAGACCCAGTACTTC

D gene: NA
V gene: TRBV15
clone size: NA
J gene: TRBJ2-7
CDR3 protein: CATSGQYGQPYEQYF
CDR3 DNA: TGTGCCACCTCAGGGCAATACGGACAGCCCTACGAGCAGTACTTC

D gene: TRBD2
V gene: TRBV7-9
clone size: NA
J gene: TRBJ2-1
CDR3 protein: CASSLAGGGDYNEQFF
CDR3 DNA: TGTGCCAGCAGCTTAGCGGGCGGGGGGGATTACAATGAGCAGTTCTTC

D gene: NA
V gene: TRBV2
clone size: NA
J gene: TRBJ1-5
CDR3 protein: CASSEGTTGHWNQPQHF
CDR3 DNA: TGTGCCAGCAGTGAGGGGACCACGGGACACTGGAATCAGCCCCAGCATTTT

D gene: TRBD2
V gene: TRBV5-5
clone size: once
J gene: TRBJ2-7
CDR3 protein: CASSTLAGGSYEQYF
CDR3 DNA: TGTGCCAGCAGCACCCTAGCGGGGGGTTCCTACGAGCAGTACTTC

D gene: TRBD1
V gene: TRBV7-2
clone size: NA
J gene: TRBJ2-3
CDR3 protein: CASSYRTGVGADTQYF
CDR3 DNA: TGTGCCAGCAGCTACCGGACAGGGGTTGGGGCAGATACGCAGTATTTT

D gene: TRBD1
V gene: TRBV11-3
clone size: NA
J gene: TRBJ2-2
CDR3 protein: CASSASGTGPGELFF
CDR3 DNA: TGTGCCAGCAGCGCCTCCGGGACAGGGCCCGGGGAGCTGTTTTTT

D gene: TRBD2
V gene: TRBV4-3
clone size: NA
J gene: TRBJ2-1
CDR3 protein: CASSQSHLAGRADEQFF
CDR3 DNA: TGCGCCAGCAGCCAGAGTCATCTAGCGGGGCGGGCGGATGAGCAGTTCTTC

D gene: TRBD1
V gene: TRBV19
clone size: NA
J gene: TRBJ1-5
CDR3 protein: CASSNGQGAQPQHF
CDR3 DNA: TGTGCCAGTAGTAACGGACAGGGCGCTCAGCCCCAGCATTTT

D gene: NA
V gene: TRBV7-9
clone size: NA
J gene: TRBJ1-6
CDR3 protein: CSSSLDLLLSPLHF
CDR3 DNA: TGTTCCAGCAGCTTAGATCTTCTTCTTTCACCCCTCCACTTT

D gene: TRBD1
V gene: TRBV5-5
clone size: NA
J gene: TRBJ2-7
CDR3 protein: CASRPGTDSYEQYF
CDR3 DNA: TGTGCCAGCAGGCCCGGGACAGACTCCTACGAGCAGTACTTC

D gene: NA
V gene: TRBV7-3
clone size: NA
J gene: TRBJ1-1
CDR3 protein: CASSLSQNTEAFF
CDR3 DNA: TGTGCCAGCAGCTTAAGTCAGAACACTGAAGCTTTCTTT

D gene: NA
V gene: TRBV6-5
clone size: few
J gene: TRBJ1-5
CDR3 protein: CASRMTGNQPQHF
CDR3 DNA: TGTGCCAGCAGGATGACAGGCAATCAGCCCCAGCATTTT

D gene: TRBD2
V gene: TRBV27
clone size: NA
J gene: TRBJ2-7
CDR3 protein: CASSLSPSGGYEQYF
CDR3 DNA: TGTGCCAGCAGTTTATCGCCTAGCGGAGGCTACGAGCAGTACTTC

D gene: TRBD1
V gene: TRBV29-1
clone size: NA
J gene: TRBJ1-1
CDR3 protein: CSVESGTGKGFF
CDR3 DNA: TGCAGCGTTGAATCCGGGACAGGGAAAGGTTTCTTT

D gene: NA
V gene: TRBV9
clone size: NA
J gene: TRBJ2-4
CDR3 protein: CASSVHHTDIQYF
CDR3 DNA: TGTGCCAGCAGCGTGCATCACACCGACATTCAGTACTTC

D gene: NA
V gene: TRBV5-6
clone size: NA
J gene: TRBJ2-7
CDR3 protein: CASSSGYYEQYF
CDR3 DNA: TGTGCCAGCAGCTCCGGCTACTACGAGCAGTACTTC

D gene: NA
V gene: TRBV5-6
clone size: NA
J gene: TRBJ1-1
CDR3 protein: CASSPIRGPRVRTEAFF
CDR3 DNA: TGTGCCAGCAGCCCCATCAGGGGCCCTAGGGTGAGAACTGAAGCTTTCTTT

D gene: NA
V gene: TRBV5-6
clone size: NA
J gene: TRBJ2-7
CDR3 protein: CASSPSPSYEQYF
CDR3 DNA: TGTGCCAGCAGCCCTAGCCCCTCCTACGAGCAGTACTTC

D gene: TRBD1
V gene: TRBV5-6
clone size: NA
J gene: TRBJ1-2
CDR3 protein: CASSTDREVGYTF
CDR3 DNA: TGTGCCAGCAGCACGGACAGGGAAGTAGGCTACACCTTC

D gene: NA
V gene: TRBV2
clone size: NA
J gene: TRBJ2-6
CDR3 protein: CASSENGPGANVLTF
CDR3 DNA: TGTGCCAGCAGTGAAAATGGCCCTGGGGCCAACGTCCTGACTTTC

D gene: NA
V gene: TRBV5-1
clone size: NA
J gene: TRBJ1-3
CDR3 protein: CASSLNTGNTIYF
CDR3 DNA: TGCGCCAGCAGCTTGAATACTGGAAACACCATATATTTT

D gene: TRBD1
V gene: TRBV19
clone size: NA
J gene: TRBJ1-1
CDR3 protein: CASSSIDRGNTEAFF
CDR3 DNA: TGTGCCAGTAGTAGCATCGACAGGGGGAACACTGAAGCTTTCTTT

D gene: NA
V gene: TRBV6-4
clone size: NA
J gene: TRBJ1-2
CDR3 protein: CASSAGISYGYTF
CDR3 DNA: TGTGCCAGCAGTGCAGGGATCTCCTATGGCTACACCTTC

D gene: NA
V gene: TRBV4-1
clone size: NA
J gene: TRBJ2-7
CDR3 protein: CASSHQIRVSGEQYF
CDR3 DNA: TGCGCCAGCAGCCACCAAATCAGGGTTTCAGGCGAGCAGTACTTC

D gene: NA
V gene: TRBV2
clone size: NA
J gene: TRBJ1-5
CDR3 protein: CASWEASGSNQPQHF
CDR3 DNA: TGTGCCAGCTGGGAAGCGTCGGGGAGCAATCAGCCCCAGCATTTT

D gene: NA
V gene: TRBV7-3
clone size: NA
J gene: TRBJ1-6
CDR3 protein: CASSLKGTRKSSYNSPLHF
CDR3 DNA: TGTGCCAGCAGCTTAAAGGGGACAAGAAAGAGCTCCTATAATTCACCCCTCCACTTT

D gene: TRBD2
V gene: TRBV4-2
clone size: NA
J gene: TRBJ2-7
CDR3 protein: CASSQEERGGPYEQYF
CDR3 DNA: TGTGCCAGCAGCCAAGAAGAACGGGGGGGGCCCTACGAGCAGTACTTC

D gene: NA
V gene: TRBV7-2
clone size: NA
J gene: TRBJ2-7
CDR3 protein: CASSLLGVYEQYF
CDR3 DNA: TGTGCCAGCAGCTTACTAGGGGTATACGAGCAGTACTTC

D gene: NA
V gene: TRBV4-3
clone size: NA
J gene: TRBJ1-6
CDR3 protein: CASSPRVGNSPLHF
CDR3 DNA: TGCGCCAGCAGTCCCCGGGTTGGTAATTCACCCCTCCACTTT